This TCR beta chain was documented in a study of breast tumors, draining lymph nodes, adjacent tissues. Study results and caveats: Tumors had less TCR diversity than lymph nodes, more than nontumor tissue. Data only fit, rather than demonstrated, lymph node origin of most tumor T cells.

Breast cancer patients provided tissue from their axillary draining lymph nodes. The CDR3 consists of 16 residues. CDR1 and CDR2 (germline): DFQATT, SNEGSKA (reference sequence). V trimming: 2 bases; J trimming: 7 bases; junction bases outside the gene matches: 11. This clonotype was observed many times. What it recognizes is unknown. TCRdb independently ran MiXCR on the multiplex PCR reads; one entry per CDR3 protein. The table has approximately 280,000 distinct CDR3 sequences, 30% to 35% seen once. The sequenced sample was axillary lymph node tissue. The TCR comes from a female donor with breast cancer. Some clones in this sample may be carry-over from other donors' samples. The rearrangement links TRBV20-1 to TRBJ2-1; TRBD2 agrees at 10 bases. The CDR3 sequence: CSARHGGGTSVNEQFF. CDR3 nucleotide sequence: TGCAGTGCTAGACATGGTGGGGGGACTAGCGTAAATGAGCAGTTCTTC.